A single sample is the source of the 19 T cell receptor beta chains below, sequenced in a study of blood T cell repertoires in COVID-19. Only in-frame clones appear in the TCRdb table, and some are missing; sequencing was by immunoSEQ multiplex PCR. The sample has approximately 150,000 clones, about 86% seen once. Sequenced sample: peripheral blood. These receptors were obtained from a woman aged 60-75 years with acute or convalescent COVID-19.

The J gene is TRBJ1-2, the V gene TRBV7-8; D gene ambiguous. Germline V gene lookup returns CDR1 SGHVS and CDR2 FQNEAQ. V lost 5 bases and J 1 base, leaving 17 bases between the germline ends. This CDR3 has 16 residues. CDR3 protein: CASSPRRGGRNYGYTF. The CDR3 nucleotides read TGTGCCAGCAGCCCAAGACGGGGAGGGCGTAACTATGGCTACACCTTC.

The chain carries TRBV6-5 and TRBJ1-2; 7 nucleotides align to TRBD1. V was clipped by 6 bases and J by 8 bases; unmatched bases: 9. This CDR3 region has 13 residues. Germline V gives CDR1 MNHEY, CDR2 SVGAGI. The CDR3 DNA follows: TGTGCCAGCAGCCGGGACAGTTCTGGCGGCTACACCTTC. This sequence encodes CASSRDSSGGYTF.

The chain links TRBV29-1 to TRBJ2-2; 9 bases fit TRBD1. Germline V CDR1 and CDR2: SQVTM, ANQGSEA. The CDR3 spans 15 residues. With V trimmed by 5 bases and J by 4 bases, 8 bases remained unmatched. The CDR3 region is CSVYSGTGLTGELFF. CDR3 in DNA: TGCAGCGTTTACTCCGGGACAGGGCTCACCGGGGAGCTGTTTTTT.

The CDR3 coding sequence is TGCGCCAGCAGTGAGTCGTCGGGGACAGGGTTCCAGAACATTCAGTACTTC. Its translation: CASSESSGTGFQNIQYF. This chain links TRBV10-1 with TRBJ2-4, with TRBD1 matching 9 bases. J gave up 7 bases and V 0 bases, and 10 bases lay outside the gene matches. This CDR3 spans 17 amino acids. Germline V CDR1 and CDR2: WNHNN, SYGVQD (reference sequence).

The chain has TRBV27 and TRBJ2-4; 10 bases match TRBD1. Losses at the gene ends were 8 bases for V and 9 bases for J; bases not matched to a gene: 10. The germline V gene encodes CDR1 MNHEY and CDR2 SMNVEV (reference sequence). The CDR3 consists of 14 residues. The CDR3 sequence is CASSRDRGPSIQYF. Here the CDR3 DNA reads TGTGCCAGCTCGCGGGACAGGGGACCCAGCATTCAGTACTTC.

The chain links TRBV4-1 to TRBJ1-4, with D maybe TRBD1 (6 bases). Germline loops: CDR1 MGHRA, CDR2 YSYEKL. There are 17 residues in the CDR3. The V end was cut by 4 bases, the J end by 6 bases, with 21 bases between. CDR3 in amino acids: CASSPTGSGQGYEKLFF. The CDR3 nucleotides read TGCGCCAGCAGCCCAACCGGGTCAGGGCAGGGGTATGAAAAACTGTTTTTT.

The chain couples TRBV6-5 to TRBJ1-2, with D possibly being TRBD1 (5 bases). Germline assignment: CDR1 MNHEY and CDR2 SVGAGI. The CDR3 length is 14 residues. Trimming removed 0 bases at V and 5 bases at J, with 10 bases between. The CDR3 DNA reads TGTGCCAGCAGTTACTCGGCTACAGGATATGGCTACACCTTC. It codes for CASSYSATGYGYTF.

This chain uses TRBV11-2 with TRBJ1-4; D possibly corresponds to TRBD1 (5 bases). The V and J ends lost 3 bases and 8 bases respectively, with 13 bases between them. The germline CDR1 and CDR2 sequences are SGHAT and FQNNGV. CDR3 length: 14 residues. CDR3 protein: CASSFGGPGEKLFF. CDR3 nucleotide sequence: TGTGCCAGCAGCTTCGGGGGTCCTGGAGAAAAACTGTTTTTT.

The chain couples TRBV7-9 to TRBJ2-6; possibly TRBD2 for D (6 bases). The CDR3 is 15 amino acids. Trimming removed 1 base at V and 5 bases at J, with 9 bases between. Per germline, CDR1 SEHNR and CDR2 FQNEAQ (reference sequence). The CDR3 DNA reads TGTGCCAGCAGCTTAGACGGGGGTAGGGCCAACGTCCTGACTTTC. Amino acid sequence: CASSLDGGRANVLTF.

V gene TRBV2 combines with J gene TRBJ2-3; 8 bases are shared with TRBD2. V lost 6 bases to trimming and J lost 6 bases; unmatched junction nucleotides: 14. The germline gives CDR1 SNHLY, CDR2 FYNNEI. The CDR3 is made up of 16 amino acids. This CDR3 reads CASRPLLAVGSDTQYF. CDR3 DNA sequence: TGTGCCAGCAGGCCTCTACTAGCGGTTGGGAGTGATACGCAGTATTTT. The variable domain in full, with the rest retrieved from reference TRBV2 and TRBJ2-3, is EPEVTQTPSHQVTQMGQEVILRCVPISNHLYFYWYRQILGQKVEFLVSFYNNEISEKSEIFDDQFSVERPDGSNFTLKIRSTKLEDSAMYFCASRPLLAVGSDTQYFGPGTRLTVL.

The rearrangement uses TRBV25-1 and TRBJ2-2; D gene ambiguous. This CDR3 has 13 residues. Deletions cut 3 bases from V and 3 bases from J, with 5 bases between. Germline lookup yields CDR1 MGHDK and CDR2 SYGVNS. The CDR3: CASSDHYTGELFF. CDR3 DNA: TGTGCCAGCAGTGATCATTACACCGGGGAGCTGTTTTTT.

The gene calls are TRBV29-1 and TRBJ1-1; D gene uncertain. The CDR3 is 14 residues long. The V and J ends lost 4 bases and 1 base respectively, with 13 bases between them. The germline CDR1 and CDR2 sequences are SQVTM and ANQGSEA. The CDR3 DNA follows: TGCAGCGTTGCGGGAGGGCTTGCGAACACTGAAGCTTTCTTT. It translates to CSVAGGLANTEAFF. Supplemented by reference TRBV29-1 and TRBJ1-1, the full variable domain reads SAVISQKPSRDICQRGTSLTIQCQVDSQVTMMFWYRQQPGQSLTLIATANQGSEATYESGFVIDKFPISRPNLTFSTLTVSNMSPEDSSIYLCSVAGGLANTEAFFGQGTRLTVV.

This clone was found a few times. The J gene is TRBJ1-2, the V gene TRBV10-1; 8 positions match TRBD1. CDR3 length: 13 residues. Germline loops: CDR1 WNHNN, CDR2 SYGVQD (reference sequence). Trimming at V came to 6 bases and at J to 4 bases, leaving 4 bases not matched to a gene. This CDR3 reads CASSPGQAYGYTF. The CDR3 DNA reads TGCGCCAGCAGCCCGGGACAGGCCTATGGCTACACCTTC.

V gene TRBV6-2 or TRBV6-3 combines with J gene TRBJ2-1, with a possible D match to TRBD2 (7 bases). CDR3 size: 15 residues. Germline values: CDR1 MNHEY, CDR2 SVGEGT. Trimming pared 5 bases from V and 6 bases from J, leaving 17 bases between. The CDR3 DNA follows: TGTGCCAGCAGTCCCGGGGGGCTACCCCCCAATGAGCAGTTCTTC. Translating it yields CASSPGGLPPNEQFF.

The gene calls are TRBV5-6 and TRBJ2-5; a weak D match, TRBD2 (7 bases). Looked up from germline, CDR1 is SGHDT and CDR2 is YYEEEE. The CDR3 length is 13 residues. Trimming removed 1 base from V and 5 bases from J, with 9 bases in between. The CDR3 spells CASSLRGGETQYF. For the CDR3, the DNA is TGTGCCAGCAGCTTGAGGGGGGGCGAGACCCAGTACTTC. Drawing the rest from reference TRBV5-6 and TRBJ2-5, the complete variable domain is DAGVTQSPTHLIKTRGQQVTLRCSPKSGHDTVSWYQQALGQGPQFIFQYYEEEERQRGNFPDRFSGHQFPNYSSELNVNALLLGDSALYLCASSLRGGETQYFGPGTRLLVL.

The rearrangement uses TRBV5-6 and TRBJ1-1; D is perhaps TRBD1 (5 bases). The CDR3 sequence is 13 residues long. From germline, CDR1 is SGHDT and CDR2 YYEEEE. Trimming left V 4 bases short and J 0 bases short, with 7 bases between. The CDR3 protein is CASSLGVNTEAFF. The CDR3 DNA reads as TGTGCCAGCAGCCTAGGGGTGAACACTGAAGCTTTCTTT.

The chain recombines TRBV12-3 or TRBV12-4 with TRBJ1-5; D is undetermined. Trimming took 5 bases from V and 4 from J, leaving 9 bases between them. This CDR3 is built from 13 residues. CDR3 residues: CASSREGNQPQHF. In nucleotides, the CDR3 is TGTGCCAGCAGTAGGGAGGGAAATCAGCCCCAGCATTTT.

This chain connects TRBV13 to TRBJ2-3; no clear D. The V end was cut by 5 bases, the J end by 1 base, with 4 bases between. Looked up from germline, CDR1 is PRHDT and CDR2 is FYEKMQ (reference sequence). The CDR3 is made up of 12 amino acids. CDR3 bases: TGTGCCAGCAGCCTCCGCACAGATACGCAGTATTTT. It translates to CASSLRTDTQYF.

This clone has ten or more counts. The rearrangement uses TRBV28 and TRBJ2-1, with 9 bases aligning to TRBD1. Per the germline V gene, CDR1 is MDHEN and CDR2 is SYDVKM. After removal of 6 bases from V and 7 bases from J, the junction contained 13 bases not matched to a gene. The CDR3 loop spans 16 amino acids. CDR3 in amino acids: CASRDTPGQGRNEQFF. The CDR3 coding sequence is TGTGCCAGCAGGGATACACCGGGACAGGGACGGAATGAGCAGTTCTTC. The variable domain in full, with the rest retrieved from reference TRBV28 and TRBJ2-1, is DVKVTQSSRYLVKRTGEKVFLECVQDMDHENMFWYRQDPGLGLRLIYFSYDVKMKEKGDIPEGYSVSREKKERFSLILESASTNQTSMYLCASRDTPGQGRNEQFFGPGTRLTVL.